This note documents a single T cell receptor beta chain sequence. These data belong to a study of STAT5B mutations in CD4+ large granular lymphocyte leukemia. This CDR3 spans 12 amino acids. Trimming took 5 bases from V and 3 from J, leaving 6 bases between them. CDR1 and CDR2 (germline): SGHTA, FQGNSA. Here immunoSEQ multiplex PCR was the method, and the copy in TCRdb shows in-frame clones only, minus some. Among tens of thousands of clones listed, approximately 80% were seen once. Sample: CD4+ T cells from blood buffy coats. V gene TRBV7-2 combines with J gene TRBJ2-3; D remains unclear. The receptor's source is a human donor in good health. The CDR3 is CASSQTTDTQYF. The CDR3 bases are TGTGCCAGCAGCCAGACTACAGATACGCAGTATTTT.